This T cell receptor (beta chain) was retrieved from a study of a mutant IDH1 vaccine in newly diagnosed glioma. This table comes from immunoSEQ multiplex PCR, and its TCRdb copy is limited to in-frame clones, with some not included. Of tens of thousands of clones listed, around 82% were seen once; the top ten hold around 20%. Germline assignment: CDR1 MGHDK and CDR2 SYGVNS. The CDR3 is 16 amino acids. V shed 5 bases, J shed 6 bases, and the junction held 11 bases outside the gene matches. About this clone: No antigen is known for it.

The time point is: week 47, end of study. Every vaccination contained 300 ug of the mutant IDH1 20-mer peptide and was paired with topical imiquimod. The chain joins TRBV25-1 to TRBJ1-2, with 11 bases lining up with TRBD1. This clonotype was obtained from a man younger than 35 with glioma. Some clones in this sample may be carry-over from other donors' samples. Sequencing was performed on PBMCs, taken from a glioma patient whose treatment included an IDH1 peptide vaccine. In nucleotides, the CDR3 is TGTGCCAGCAGTTGGACAGGGGGCGCGATCTTCCATGGCTACACCTTC. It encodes CASSWTGGAIFHGYTF.